The 31 T cell receptor beta chains below all came from one sample that was sequenced in a study of regulatory T cells in long-lasting Graves disease. Documented time point: newly diagnosed GD, antithyroid drugs for less than 3 months. PBMC RNA served as the TCR library source. Sequencing libraries for TCR beta were prepared with iRepertoire HTBI primers and Arm-PCR of CDR3 regions. TCRdb reprocessed the multiplex PCR reads with MiXCR, giving one entry per CDR3 protein. This table holds around 400,000 distinct CDR3 sequences, roughly 10% found once. The same data also contributed to another study, on T cells in Graves' hyperthyroidism and ophthalmopathy.

The sample here was peripheral blood mononuclear cells (PBMCs), taken at new diagnosis, from a patient treated with antithyroid drugs. These receptors came from a woman between 18 and 29 years old with Graves disease.

This clonotype was picked up many times. V and J are TRBV7-9 and TRBJ2-1; 10 nucleotides line up with TRBD2. The J segment lost 4 bases and the V segment lost 0 bases, leaving 9 bases of the junction unmatched. This CDR3 contains 18 residues. Germline V gene sequence: CDR1 SEHNR, CDR2 FQNEAQ (reference sequence). CDR3 region: CASSLAGLAGEPYNEQFF. The CDR3, as DNA: TGTGCCAGCAGCTTAGCGGGCCTAGCGGGAGAGCCATACAATGAGCAGTTCTTC.

Regarding this clonotype: A much larger clonotype is one base distant, so this may be a read error. This chain joins TRBV28 and TRBJ2-3; tentative D call: TRBD1 (5 bases). Germline CDR1 and CDR2: MDHEN and SYDVKM. This CDR3 is 16 amino acids long. The CDR3 nucleotides read TGTGCCAGCACCGCTGCTGGGAAAAATAGCACAGGTACGCAGTATTTT. Translated: CASTAAGKNSTGTQYF.

The chain joins TRBV6-2 or TRBV6-3 to TRBJ2-2; TRBD2 matches at 11 bases. J was trimmed by 7 bases and V by 3 bases; bases with no gene match: 13. The germline gives CDR1 MNHEY, CDR2 SVGEGT. CDR3 length: 18 residues. Here the CDR3 reads CASSYTSGSGVGVGELFF. In DNA, the CDR3 is TGTGCCAGCAGTTATACTAGCGGGAGCGGCGTTGGCGTCGGGGAGCTGTTTTTT.

This clonotype has at least ten counts. V gene TRBV28 combines with J gene TRBJ1-5; 9 bases map to TRBD1. The CDR3 runs to 15 residues. Germline trimming cut 3 bases from V and 9 bases from J; bases unmatched to any gene: 9. Germline V gives CDR1 MDHEN, CDR2 SYDVKM. The CDR3 loop is CASSFGDRVRRPQHF. Written as DNA, the CDR3 is TGTGCCAGCAGTTTCGGGGACAGGGTAAGGCGGCCCCAGCATTTT.

The table lists this clonotype with many counts. The V call is TRBV20-1, the J call TRBJ1-6; 7 nucleotides agree with TRBD1. The germline gives CDR1 DFQATT, CDR2 SNEGSKA (reference sequence). V lost 1 base and J lost 9; bases outside the gene matches: 12. This CDR3 has 16 amino acids. Written as DNA, the CDR3 is TGCAGTGCTAGAGGGGATGACAGGGCCGAGAGTTCACCCCTCCACTTT. Protein: CSARGDDRAESSPLHF.

The gene calls are TRBV28 and TRBJ2-5, with no clear D. The CDR3 length is 13 residues. Germline-derived CDR1 and CDR2 are MDHEN and SYDVKM. Trimming cost V 5 bases and J 7 bases, with 14 bases left between them. CDR3 bases: TGTGCCAGCAGTACAGTAAACTCTGGGACCCAGTACTTC. Translating gives CASSTVNSGTQYF.

Turning to this clonotype: This likely reflects a read error, since a far larger clone is one base away. The gene calls are TRBV7-2 and TRBJ1-1, with 9 nucleotides matching TRBD1. CDR3 length: 15 residues. Per germline, CDR1 SGHTA and CDR2 FQGNSA. This chain's CDR3 is CASSRGQGTNIEAFF. CDR3 bases: TGTGCCAGCAGCCGCGGACAGGGGACTAACATTGAAGCTTTCTTT.

In this sample, this clonotype turned up many times. The V gene is TRBV6-5, the J gene TRBJ1-2; TRBD1 matches at 8 bases. CDR1 MNHEY and CDR2 SVGAGI come from the germline V gene. The CDR3 runs to 15 residues. Trimming took 4 bases from V and 8 from J; bases not matched to a gene: 12. As DNA, the CDR3 is TGTGCCAGCAGTTCCCCCACGGACAGGGTGAACGGCTACACCTTC. Amino acids: CASSSPTDRVNGYTF.

This clonotype came up many times. V gene TRBV3-1 combines with J gene TRBJ1-5, with 8 bases matching TRBD1. CDR1 LGHDT and CDR2 YNNKEL come from the germline V gene (reference sequence). This CDR3 has 18 amino acids. After removal of 6 bases from V and 5 bases from J, the junction contained 18 bases not matched to a gene. CDR3: CASRPRNTGGNWDQPQHF. CDR3 DNA sequence: TGTGCCAGCAGGCCACGAAATACAGGGGGAAATTGGGATCAGCCCCAGCATTTT.

This clonotype has a count of ten or more. This chain connects TRBV3-1 to TRBJ2-5, with D possibly TRBD1 on 5 matching bases. Germline CDR1 LGHDT, CDR2 YNNKEL (reference sequence). This CDR3 has 16 residues. V shed 5 bases and J shed 5 bases, with 21 bases lying between them. CDR3 in amino acids: CASSSRGAGLSETQYF. In DNA, the CDR3 is TGTGCCAGCAGCTCTCGTGGGGCTGGGTTGAGCGAGACCCAGTACTTC.

Note on this clonotype: Likely a read error: the CDR3 ends without its conserved phenylalanine or tryptophan. The chain joins TRBV28 to TRBJ2-7; D is unresolved. From germline, CDR1 is MDHEN and CDR2 SYDVKM. V lost 4 bases and J lost 2, with 18 bases in between. The CDR3 is 16 amino acids. The CDR3: CASSSPTPEPPYEQYS. The CDR3 nucleotides read TGTGCCAGCAGTTCCCCGACACCCGAGCCGCCCTACGAGCAGTACTCC.

With respect to this clonotype: A junction end diverges from the germline sequence, so it may reflect a read error. The chain employs TRBV5-1 and TRBJ2-4; tentative D call: TRBD2 (5 bases). Germline-derived CDR1 and CDR2 are SGHRS and YFSETQ. The CDR3 covers 11 residues. CDR3 loop: CASSFPGRTFF. The CDR3 nucleotides are TGCGCCAGCAGCTTTCCGGGAAGGACGTTCTTC.

The sample holds many counts of this clonotype. The DNA for the CDR3 is TGTGCCAGCAGTTACCCGAAGATTGCCGGGACAGTAAACACTGAAGCTTTCTTT. Translating it yields CASSYPKIAGTVNTEAFF. The V call is TRBV6-9, the J call TRBJ1-1, with 7 bases matching TRBD1. From germline, CDR1 is MNHGY and CDR2 SVAAGI. Germline trimming cut 3 bases from V and 2 bases from J; bases unmatched to any gene: 15. This CDR3 spans 18 amino acids.

This clonotype was seen at least ten times. The V and J genes are TRBV27 and TRBJ2-5; D possibly corresponds to TRBD1 (5 bases). Trimming took 5 bases from V and 2 from J, leaving 21 bases between them. Germline V gene data show CDR1 as MNHEY and CDR2 as SMNVEV (reference sequence). This CDR3 is 17 amino acids long. DNA for the CDR3: TGTGCCAGCAGTCCCCTGACAGCTCTTACGGGTCAAGAGACCCAGTACTTC. Its protein product is CASSPLTALTGQETQYF.

This clonotype showed up just once. This sequence joins TRBV29-1 and TRBJ1-3; D is unresolved. V lost 4 bases and J lost 0, with 7 bases in between. CDR3 size: 13 residues. Germline V gives CDR1 SQVTM, CDR2 ANQGSEA. CDR3 in amino acids: CSVVESSGNTIYF. CDR3 DNA: TGCAGCGTTGTGGAGAGCTCTGGAAACACCATATATTTT. The complete variable domain, with remaining parts taken from reference TRBV29-1 and TRBJ1-3, reads SAVISQKPSRDICQRGTSLTIQCQVDSQVTMMFWYRQQPGQSLTLIATANQGSEATYESGFVIDKFPISRPNLTFSTLTVSNMSPEDSSIYLCSVVESSGNTIYFGEGSWLTVV.

Notes on this clonotype: One end of the junction is discordant with germline, which a read error may explain. This sequence joins TRBV20-1 and TRBJ2-2; the match to TRBD2 covers 9 bases. This CDR3 has 16 amino acids. The germline V gene has CDR1 DFQATT and CDR2 SNEGSKA (reference sequence). The CDR3 loop is CSARDTIAGATGELLF. The CDR3 DNA reads TGCAGTGCTAGAGACACGATAGCGGGAGCGACCGGGGAGCTGCTTTTT.

The table lists this clonotype with many counts. The chain couples TRBV7-2 to TRBJ2-1, with a tentative D call TRBD2 (6 bases). Between the trimmed V and J ends, which lost 3 bases and 6 bases, there was a span of 15 bases. The CDR3 is 15 residues long. CDR1 is SGHTA, CDR2 FQGNSA, per germline. CDR3 in amino acids: CASSFLTRRVNEQFF. The CDR3 nucleotides are TGTGCCAGCAGCTTCCTGACTAGAAGGGTCAATGAGCAGTTCTTC.

Remarks on this clonotype: This likely comes from a read error, as the CDR3 has no conserved phenylalanine or tryptophan at its end. The J gene is TRBJ2-1, the V gene TRBV11-2; perhaps TRBD2 as D (5 bases). Trimming stripped 3 bases from V and 0 bases from J, with 12 bases between. The CDR3 runs to 16 residues. Per germline, CDR1 SGHAT and CDR2 FQNNGV. The CDR3 DNA sequence: TGTGCCAGCAGCTTCCGGGCGGGCACCTCCTACAATGAGCAGTTCCTC. It translates to CASSFRAGTSYNEQFL.

This clonotype was counted many times. The genes are TRBV5-1 and TRBJ1-1; no firm D call. Trimming took off 7 bases at V and 1 base at J, with 11 bases between the two ends. The CDR3 loop spans 13 amino acids. Per the germline V gene, CDR1 is SGHRS and CDR2 is YFSETQ. The CDR3 loop reads CASGITANTEAFF. CDR3 coding DNA: TGCGCCAGCGGTATCACAGCGAACACTGAAGCTTTCTTT.

The chain recombines TRBV7-9 with TRBJ2-1; 10 positions match TRBD2. Per the germline V gene, CDR1 is SEHNR and CDR2 is FQNEAQ (reference sequence). The CDR3 length is 16 residues. J gave up 6 bases and V 4 bases, and 9 bases lay outside the gene matches. This CDR3 is CASSSRGTSGTNEQFF. CDR3 bases: TGTGCCAGCAGCTCCCGAGGCACTAGCGGGACCAATGAGCAGTTCTTC. The full variable domain, rest sourced from reference TRBV7-9 and TRBJ2-1, is DTGVSQNPRHKITKRGQNVTFRCDPISEHNRLYWYRQTLGQGPEFLTYFQNEAQLEKSRLLSDRFSAERPKGSFSTLEIQRTEQGDSAMYLCASSSRGTSGTNEQFFGPGTRLTVL.

This clonotype occurred a few times. The chain links TRBV18 to TRBJ2-1; D may be TRBD2 (6 bases). Between the trimmed V and J ends, which lost 3 bases and 2 bases, there was a span of 11 bases. CDR3 length: 15 residues. The germline V gene encodes CDR1 KGHSH and CDR2 LQKENI. The CDR3 spells CASSPVAGPYNEQFF. CDR3 nucleotides: TGTGCCAGCTCACCCGTGGCGGGGCCCTACAATGAGCAGTTCTTC.

This clonotype appeared many times. The V call is TRBV18, the J call TRBJ1-1; a possible D gene is TRBD1 (5 bases). The V gene lost 2 bases and the J gene lost 1 base, with 11 bases spanning the gap. The CDR3 is made up of 15 amino acids. The V gene's germline CDR1 is KGHSH and CDR2 LQKENI. CDR3 bases: TGTGCCAGCTCACCATTAGAGGGACCGAACACTGAAGCTTTCTTT. Protein product: CASSPLEGPNTEAFF.

This clonotype was detected many times. The CDR3 loop is CASSLAGGPGQYF. CDR3 sequence (DNA): TGTGCCAGCAGTTTAGCGGGAGGGCCCGGGCAGTACTTC. The V and J genes are TRBV28 and TRBJ2-7; 9 bases match TRBD2. Germline V gene lookup returns CDR1 MDHEN and CDR2 SYDVKM. V lost 2 bases to trimming and J lost 9 bases; unmatched junction nucleotides: 5. The CDR3 totals 13 residues.

This clonotype was observed at least ten times. CDR3 amino acids: CSARDLLAGDKETQYF. Here the CDR3 DNA reads TGCAGTGCTAGAGATCTGTTAGCGGGGGATAAAGAGACCCAGTACTTC. The chain combines TRBV20-1 with TRBJ2-5, with 9 bases lining up with TRBD2. The CDR3 runs 16 residues. The V gene end was trimmed by 0 bases and the J gene end by 3 bases; junction bases not matched to a gene: 8. In germline, CDR1 is DFQATT, CDR2 SNEGSKA (reference sequence).

For this clonotype: Just one base apart from a much larger clone, this may be a read error. The chain joins TRBV15 to TRBJ2-2; 13 nucleotides line up with TRBD2. Germline V CDR1 and CDR2: LNHNV, YYDKDF (reference sequence). There are 18 residues in the CDR3. In DNA, the CDR3 is TGTGCCACCAGCAGACCGACTAGCGGGAGGTTGGACACCGGGGAGCCGTTTTTT. It codes for CATSRPTSGRLDTGEPFF.

This clonotype was found many times. The chain combines TRBV7-2 with TRBJ2-7, with D possibly TRBD2 on 7 matching bases. The germline CDR1 and CDR2 sequences are SGHTA and FQGNSA. The CDR3 is 13 amino acids. V was shortened by 5 bases and J by 5 bases, with 13 bases between the two germline ends. The CDR3: CASSGLGGHEQYF. In nucleotides, the CDR3 is TGTGCCAGCAGCGGATTGGGGGGGCACGAGCAGTACTTC.

This clonotype was picked up many times. The chain couples TRBV5-1 to TRBJ1-1; D is uncertain. Germline assignment: CDR1 SGHRS and CDR2 YFSETQ. The CDR3 totals 14 residues. The V and J ends lost 4 bases and 1 base respectively, with 11 bases between them. CDR3 protein: CASSLDGSNTEAFF. The CDR3 DNA is TGCGCCAGCAGCCTGGACGGATCGAACACTGAAGCTTTCTTT.

The sample holds many counts of this clonotype. This chain joins TRBV28 and TRBJ2-3, with D tentatively TRBD2 (5 bases). This CDR3 comprises 15 residues. Germline values: CDR1 MDHEN, CDR2 SYDVKM. V lost 7 bases and J lost 5, with 19 bases in between. The CDR3 sequence is CASTPHFSVLDTQYF. DNA for the CDR3: TGTGCCAGCACCCCGCATTTTAGCGTTTTAGATACGCAGTATTTT.

CDR3 in DNA: TGTGCCAGCAGTTCCTTACTGGACCCAACTAATGAAAAACTGTTTTTT. Translating it yields CASSSLLDPTNEKLFF. The chain has TRBV27 and TRBJ1-4; no clear D gene. CDR1 is MNHEY and CDR2 is SMNVEV in the germline V gene (reference sequence). Trimming left V 4 bases short and J 0 bases short, with 12 bases between. The CDR3 extends over 16 amino acids.

This clonotype was picked up many times. One junction end does not reproduce the germline sequence, and a read error may be involved. This rearrangement joins TRBV5-5 to TRBJ2-1; the match to TRBD1 covers 10 bases. Germline loops: CDR1 SGHKS, CDR2 YYEKEE (reference sequence). CDR3 length: 17 residues. The CDR3 region has the DNA TGTGCCAGCAGTCCTGAACCGAGACAGGGGGCCTACGATGAGCAGTTCTTC. This codes for CASSPEPRQGAYDEQFF.

Comments on this clonotype: Likely a read error: the CDR3 ends without its conserved phenylalanine or tryptophan. The chain couples TRBV4-3 to TRBJ2-1; the D gene is possibly TRBD2 (5 bases). CDR3 length: 15 residues. The ends were cut back, 3 bases at V and 7 bases at J, with 16 bases in the middle. Per the germline V gene, CDR1 is LGHNA and CDR2 is YSLEER. The CDR3 sequence: CASSHLLGTGNEQFS. Written as DNA, the CDR3 is TGCGCCAGCAGCCACCTACTAGGAACGGGGAATGAGCAGTTCTCC.